This TCR beta chain stems from a study of cytomegalovirus exposure and HLA in healthy donors. Study information: For the approximately 360 genotyped donors, 81% fell within the Caucasian-associated ancestry cluster. Study-level points and caveats: The study assumed roughly uniform donor sequencing depth for presence/absence analyses. It was reported in a later analysis that an Asian-associated ancestry cluster showed fewer N-insertions than the roughly 620-donor mean.

The PCR made use of 60 Vbeta and 13 Jbeta primers. The data were produced by immunoSEQ multiplex PCR, yet TCRdb's version contains in-frame clones alone and is incomplete. In the table there are some 250,000 clones, approximately 81% of which are singletons. As regards this clone: What it binds is not known.

Deletions cut 4 bases from V and 2 bases from J, with 4 bases between. CDR1 is SEHNR and CDR2 is FQNEAQ in the germline V gene (reference sequence). CDR3 length: 12 residues. The sample comprised PBMCs. The J gene is TRBJ2-3, the V gene TRBV7-9; no clear D. This TCR came from a woman aged 55-70 years in good health and CMV-seropositive. CDR3 amino acids: CASSYFTDTQYF. DNA of the CDR3: TGTGCCAGCAGCTACTTCACAGATACGCAGTATTTT.